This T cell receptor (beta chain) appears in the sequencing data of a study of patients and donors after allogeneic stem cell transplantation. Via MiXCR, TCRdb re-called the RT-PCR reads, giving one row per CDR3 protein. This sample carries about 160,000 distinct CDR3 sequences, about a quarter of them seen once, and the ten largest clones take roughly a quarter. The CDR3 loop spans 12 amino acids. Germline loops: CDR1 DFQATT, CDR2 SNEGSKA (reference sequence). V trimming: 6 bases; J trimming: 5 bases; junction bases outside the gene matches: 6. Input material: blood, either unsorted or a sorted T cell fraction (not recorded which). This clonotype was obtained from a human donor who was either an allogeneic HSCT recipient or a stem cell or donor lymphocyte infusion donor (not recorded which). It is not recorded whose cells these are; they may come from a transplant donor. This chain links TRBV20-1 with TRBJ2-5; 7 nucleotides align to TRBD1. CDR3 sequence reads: CSAPQGWETQYF. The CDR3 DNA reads TGCAGTGCCCCACAGGGGTGGGAGACCCAGTACTTC.